Sequencing of this T cell receptor beta chain was carried out in a study of CD8+CD57+ T cells in acquired aplastic anemia. On the study more broadly: Mean DNA quantity obtained from sorted CD4+ and CD8+ cells was approximately 3 ug.

The CDR3 extends over 15 amino acids. Germline CDR1 is MNHNS and CDR2 is SASEGT. V lost 0 bases, J lost 4 bases, and 1 base stayed unmatched. Genomic DNA, serving as template, underwent TCR beta VDJ and CDR3 profiling. TCRdb passed the reads through MiXCR, listing each CDR3 protein once. The table has approximately 270,000 distinct CDR3 sequences, around 60% seen once; the top ten hold 6.5% to 10%. The clonotype was recovered from a human donor with severe aplastic anemia or a healthy control (not recorded which). Sequenced: sorted CD4+, CD8+, or CD8+CD57+ T cells (not recorded which) from PBMCs. This chain links TRBV6-1 with TRBJ2-3; 10 bases line up with TRBD2. CDR3 bases: TGTGCCAGCAGTGAAGCTAGCGGGGGGCCAGATACGCAGTATTTT. Translated, it gives CASSEASGGPDTQYF.